A selection of T cell receptor beta chains follows, all from one sample in a study of CD8+CD57+ T cells in acquired aplastic anemia. TCRdb analysed the reads with MiXCR anew, one entry per CDR3 protein. The sample records roughly 160,000 distinct CDR3 sequences, around 48% being singletons. Sequenced material: sorted CD4+, CD8+, or CD8+CD57+ T cells (not recorded which) from PBMCs. All receptors come from a human donor with aplastic anemia. CDR3s include the opening cysteine and the closing phenylalanine or tryptophan. Where a row states a size, it is once, few, many or the class of an expanded clone; other rows omit it.

j_gene | v_gene | abundance | CDR3aa
TRBJ2-7 | TRBV29-1 | once | CGVTGGAGVSSGEQYF
TRBJ1-1 | TRBV19 | - | CASRNRGPEAFF
TRBJ1-1 | TRBV12-3/TRBV12-4 | many | CASSLYRSVNTEAFF
TRBJ2-3 | TRBV24-1 | - | CATSKGLAGADTQYF
TRBJ1-2 | TRBV19 | - | CASSITHANYGYTF
TRBJ1-5 | TRBV2 | many | CASMMGGRNQPQHF
TRBJ2-7 | TRBV6-2/TRBV6-3 | once | CASILRPRGTKTYEQYF
TRBJ2-3 | TRBV9 | many | CASSVRSGGSTDTQYF
TRBJ1-1 | TRBV19 | once | CASSILMNTEAFF
TRBJ2-5 | TRBV10-3 | - | CAIRPDLQETQYF
TRBJ1-6 | TRBV7-9 | - | CASSPDSGYNSPLHF
TRBJ1-1 | TRBV7-9 | - | CASSLTASTEAFF
TRBJ1-5 | TRBV20-1 | many | CSARDRGVGVNQPQHF
TRBJ1-1 | TRBV20-1 | - | CSAEIPGGGGTEAFF
TRBJ1-2 | TRBV20-1 | many | CSVPGQGYGYTF
TRBJ2-1 | TRBV24-1 | - | CGSYNEQFF
TRBJ1-1 | TRBV12-3/TRBV12-4 | many | CASSLKGQNTEAFF
TRBJ1-2 | TRBV20-1 | many | CSAGMGVSYGYTF
TRBJ2-2 | TRBV2 | few | CASRRQVLDTGELFF
TRBJ1-5 | TRBV24-1 | few | CATQGEGNQPQHF
TRBJ2-7 | TRBV10-3 | few | CAILPRGTSGRNTYEQYF
TRBJ1-3 | TRBV3-1 | few | CASSYPGTGTGNTIYF
TRBJ1-2 | TRBV7-8 | - | CASSLMGGYGYTF
TRBJ2-5 | TRBV29-1 | many | CSVGQGAETQHF
TRBJ2-1 | TRBV24-1 | few | CATSDSGGRSYNEQFF
TRBJ2-7 | TRBV7-7 | - | CASSRGDARAYEQYF
TRBJ2-1 | TRBV11-2 | - | CASSLAAGQGVEQFF
TRBJ2-5 | TRBV19 | few | CARDPAGGRETQYF
TRBJ2-5 | TRBV29-1 | - | CSVEDPLVSGEETQYF
TRBJ2-5 | TRBV19 | - | CASTFSGSLETQYF
TRBJ2-1 | TRBV9 | - | CASRLVENEQFF
TRBJ1-6 | TRBV5-6 | many | CASRTDRASPLHF
TRBJ2-5 | TRBV9 | - | CASSVAGGVKETQYF
TRBJ1-6 | TRBV30 | many | CAWSEGVGSPLHF
TRBJ2-1 | TRBV7-9 | many | CASGGLALGEQFF
TRBJ2-7 | TRBV9 | few | CASSGGNPRYEQYF
TRBJ1-6 | TRBV20-1 | many | CSLAPIGASNSPLHF
TRBJ2-7 | TRBV6-2/TRBV6-3 | many | CASSQRGQGYYEQYF
TRBJ2-1 | TRBV2 | - | CASSVGSSTDEQFF
TRBJ2-1 | TRBV28 | - | CASSPLAGRQFF
TRBJ1-4 | TRBV25-1 | many | CASRGQIDEKLFF
TRBJ2-7 | TRBV2 | - | CASSEQGYSYEQYF
TRBJ2-3 | TRBV7-3 | many | CASSASGGRTGDTQYF
TRBJ2-7 | TRBV2 | once | CASRSPEGSHEQYF
TRBJ2-3 | TRBV7-3 | - | CASSLTGLSTDTQYF
TRBJ1-5 | TRBV28 | few | CASSSNGGNQPQHF
TRBJ1-1 | TRBV18 | many | CASSQGQGNTEAFF
TRBJ2-3 | TRBV5-6 | - | CASSLGAPTDTQYF
TRBJ1-3 | TRBV20-1 | - | CSARSPGTAVGNTIYF
TRBJ1-5 | TRBV10-3 | - | CAISPNSINQPQHF
TRBJ2-1 | TRBV9 | many | CASSSSGDTYNEQFF
TRBJ1-1 | TRBV25-1 | - | CASSESGAGNTEAFF
TRBJ1-1 | TRBV29-1 | few | CSAGGQNTEAFF
TRBJ1-2 | TRBV12-3/TRBV12-4 | - | CASSLSVIPYGYTF
TRBJ1-2 | TRBV29-1 | - | CSVPDRGNGYTF
TRBJ2-2 | TRBV3-1 | - | CASSRDLGPFF